Below are 8 T cell receptor beta chains sequenced from a single sample in a study of blood T cell repertoires in COVID-19. This table comes from immunoSEQ multiplex PCR, and its TCRdb copy is limited to in-frame clones, with some not included. The sample holds approximately 100,000 clones, almost 95% seen once. Sequencing input: peripheral blood. These receptors all stem from a man between 45 and 60 years old with active COVID-19.

V and J are TRBV6-4 and TRBJ2-2; D may be TRBD1 (6 bases). Germline V gives CDR1 MRHNA, CDR2 SNTAGT. Trimming took off 6 bases at V and 6 bases at J, with 14 bases between the two ends. CDR3 length: 14 amino acids. The CDR3 region is CASSGPGAPGELFF. The CDR3 nucleotides read TGTGCCAGCAGCGGACCAGGGGCCCCCGGGGAGCTGTTTTTT.

In this sample, this clone turned up a few times. J is TRBJ2-7 and V is TRBV27; 7 nucleotides align to TRBD1. Losses at the gene ends were 3 bases for V and 0 bases for J; bases not matched to a gene: 8. There are 16 residues in the CDR3. Germline values: CDR1 MNHEY, CDR2 SMNVEV (reference sequence). This CDR3 is CASSFLSGTASYEQYF. CDR3 nucleotide sequence: TGTGCCAGCAGTTTTCTTTCCGGGACAGCCTCCTACGAGCAGTACTTC.

J is TRBJ1-1 and V is TRBV6-5, with 7 bases aligning to TRBD1. The CDR3 is 12 residues long. CDR1 is MNHEY, CDR2 SVGAGI, per germline. The junction had 5 bases not matched to a gene; V was cut back by 6 bases and J by 7 bases. The CDR3 coding sequence is TGTGCCAGCAGGATGGGACAGAGTGAAGCTTTCTTT. Amino acids: CASRMGQSEAFF.

The sample holds one count of this clone. The rearrangement uses TRBV11-2 and TRBJ2-3; 7 bases agree with TRBD2. CDR1 SGHAT and CDR2 FQNNGV come from the germline V gene. V was pared by 5 bases and J by 0 bases, with 11 bases of the junction left unmatched. This CDR3 region has 17 residues. This chain's CDR3 is CASSDRLLAPSTDTQYF. CDR3 DNA: TGTGCCAGCAGCGACCGATTACTAGCGCCTAGCACAGATACGCAGTATTTT.

V gene TRBV2 combines with J gene TRBJ1-2; no reliable D call. CDR1 and CDR2 (germline): SNHLY, FYNNEI. This CDR3 has 11 amino acids. V lost 6 bases, J lost 7 bases, and 9 bases lay in between. The CDR3 region is CASSPRGGYTF. As DNA, the CDR3 is TGTGCCAGCAGCCCCAGAGGTGGCTACACCTTC.

V gene TRBV6-4 combines with J gene TRBJ2-1; D possibly corresponds to TRBD2 (6 bases). V lost 3 bases and J lost 9, with 15 bases in between. This CDR3 is 14 amino acids long. Germline V lookup: CDR1 MRHNA, CDR2 SNTAGT. The DNA of the CDR3 is TGTGCCAGCAGTGAAAAGGGAGGAGTGAGTGAGCAGTTCTTC. Its protein product is CASSEKGGVSEQFF.

The CDR3 DNA follows: TGTGCCAGCAGCCCGAACGCCATGAGCGAGCAGTACTTC. Residues: CASSPNAMSEQYF. The chain has TRBV7-8 and TRBJ2-7, with unresolved D. V was clipped by 5 bases and J by 6 bases, with 14 bases between them. The CDR3 covers 13 residues. Germline lookup yields CDR1 SGHVS and CDR2 FQNEAQ.

On this clone: Distinct nucleotide sequences in the sample also encode this CDR3. The V gene is TRBV18, the J gene TRBJ2-1, with 10 nucleotides matching TRBD2. This CDR3 spans 15 amino acids. Trimming took 3 bases from V and 2 from J; bases not matched to a gene: 1. CDR1 and CDR2 from the germline V gene are KGHSH and LQKENI. CDR3 sequence: CASSPGLATYNEQFF. The CDR3 DNA sequence: TGTGCCAGCTCACCGGGACTAGCGACCTACAATGAGCAGTTCTTC.